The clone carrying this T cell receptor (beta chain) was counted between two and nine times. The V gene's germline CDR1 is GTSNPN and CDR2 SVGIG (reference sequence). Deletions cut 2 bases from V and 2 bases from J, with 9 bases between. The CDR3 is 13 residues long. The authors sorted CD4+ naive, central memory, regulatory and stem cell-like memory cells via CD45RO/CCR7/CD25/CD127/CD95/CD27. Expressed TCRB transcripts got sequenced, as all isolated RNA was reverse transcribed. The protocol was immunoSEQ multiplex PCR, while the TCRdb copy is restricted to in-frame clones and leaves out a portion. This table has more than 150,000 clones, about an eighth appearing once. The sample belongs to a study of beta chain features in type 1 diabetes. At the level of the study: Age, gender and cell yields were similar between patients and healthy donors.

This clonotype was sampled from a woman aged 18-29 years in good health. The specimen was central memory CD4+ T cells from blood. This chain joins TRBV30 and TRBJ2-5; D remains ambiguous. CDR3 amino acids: CAWSHGFQETQYF. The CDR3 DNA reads TGTGCCTGGAGTCACGGGTTTCAAGAGACCCAGTACTTC.